The rows below give T cell receptor beta chains drawn from one sample of a study of T cells in Graves' hyperthyroidism and ophthalmopathy. TCRdb reprocessed the multiplex PCR reads with MiXCR, giving one entry per CDR3 protein. The sample records about 420,000 distinct CDR3 sequences, roughly an eighth being singletons. The sample consisted of blood. The source is a woman aged 18-29 years with Graves' hyperthyroidism. CDR3s include the opening cysteine and the closing phenylalanine or tryptophan. D genes are given only for firm matches. The size of a clone is reported for some rows only, either as once, few or many, or as a class for expanded clones.

TRBV7-2,few,TRBD2,TRBJ2-7,CASSLSLSGRAYEQYF,TGTGCCAGCAGCTTATCCCTCAGCGGGAGGGCCTACGAGCAGTACTTC
TRBV6-2/TRBV6-3,many,.,TRBJ1-1,CASSYPVGGDTEAFF,TGTGCCAGCAGTTACCCCGTAGGAGGGGACACTGAAGCTTTCTTT
TRBV12-3/TRBV12-4,many,TRBD1,TRBJ2-7,CASSSVRQGSYEQYF,TGTGCCAGCAGTTCGGTACGACAGGGCTCCTACGAGCAGTACTTC
TRBV10-3,.,.,TRBJ2-1,CAISEPHLQSNEQFF,TGTGCCATCAGTGAGCCCCATCTTCAGAGTAATGAGCAGTTCTTC
TRBV6-5,few,TRBD1,TRBJ1-6,CASSYPTGSSYNSPLHF,TGTGCCAGCAGTTACCCGACAGGGAGCTCCTATAATTCACCCCTCCACTTT
TRBV28,many,.,TRBJ2-2,CASSWTVNTGELFF,TGTGCCAGCAGTTGGACTGTGAACACCGGGGAGCTGTTTTTT
TRBV9,few,.,TRBJ1-3,CASSVGQIPSGNTIYF,TGTGCCAGCAGCGTAGGACAGATACCCTCTGGAAACACCATATATTTT
TRBV28,.,.,TRBJ2-1,CATRGEDLQFF,TGTGCCACACGAGGTGAGGACCTACAGTTCTTC
TRBV6-5,few,TRBD1,TRBJ1-3,CASSYSGQLGNTIYF,TGTGCCAGCAGTTACTCGGGACAGCTGGGAAACACCATATATTTT
TRBV18,.,.,TRBJ2-7,CASSPSQGRRYEQYF,TGTGCCAGCTCACCCTCACAGGGTCGGCGCTACGAGCAGTACTTC
TRBV20-1,few,TRBD1,TRBJ2-3,CSARRGQINTDTQYF,TGCAGTGCCCGTCGGGGACAGATCAACACAGATACGCAGTATTTT
TRBV12-3/TRBV12-4,few,.,TRBJ2-1,CASSFLVGTRYNEQFF,TGTGCCAGCAGTTTCCTAGTCGGGACAAGGTACAATGAGCAGTTCTTC
TRBV28,many,.,TRBJ1-1,CASSINSTPQAFF,TGTGCCAGCAGCATAAATTCAACACCACAAGCTTTCTTT
TRBV12-3/TRBV12-4,many,.,TRBJ2-1,CASSLRTGYNEQFF,TGTGCCAGCAGTCTCCGGACTGGGTACAATGAGCAGTTCTTC
TRBV2,many,.,TRBJ1-5,CASSEQMAGLLVQPQHF,TGTGCCAGCAGTGAACAAATGGCAGGCCTTTTGGTTCAGCCCCAGCATTTT
TRBV27,few,.,TRBJ2-1,CASSRSETTSAWLYNEQFF,TGTGCCAGCAGCAGATCTGAAACTACTAGTGCTTGGCTTTACAATGAGCAGTTCTTC
TRBV4-3,.,.,TRBJ2-7,CASSPRTPLGAQYF,TGCGCCAGCAGCCCCCGGACTCCCCTCGGGGCGCAGTACTTC
TRBV6-2/TRBV6-3,few,.,TRBJ1-1,CASSSPVRRGTEAFF,TGTGCCAGCAGTTCGCCCGTCCGGCGAGGGACTGAAGCTTTCTTT
TRBV12-3/TRBV12-4,.,.,TRBJ2-5,CASSFKRRETQYF,TGTGCCAGCAGTTTTAAACGGAGGGAGACCCAGTACTTC
TRBV20-1,few,.,TRBJ1-2,CSARGQGGGYTF,TGCAGTGCTAGGGGGCAGGGCGGCGGCTACACCTTC
TRBV9,few,.,TRBJ1-1,CASSPGRQASNTEAFF,TGTGCCAGCAGCCCCGGAAGACAGGCCTCGAACACTGAAGCTTTCTTT
TRBV3-1,many,.,TRBJ2-3,CASSQRVADTQYF,TGTGCCAGCAGCCAAAGGGTGGCAGATACGCAGTATTTT
TRBV6-2/TRBV6-3,.,TRBD2,TRBJ2-3,CASSPRGAGETDTQYF,TGTGCCAGCAGCCCCCGGGGAGCGGGAGAAACAGATACGCAGTATTTT
TRBV9,many,.,TRBJ2-7,CASSLSGGTYEQYF,TGTGCCAGCAGCCTCAGTGGAGGTACCTACGAGCAGTACTTC
TRBV7-3,many,.,TRBJ2-7,CASSPGNSYEQYF,TGTGCCAGCAGCCCAGGGAACTCCTACGAGCAGTACTTC
TRBV2,few,TRBD1,TRBJ1-1,CACRDRGPTEAFF,TGTGCCTGCAGGGACAGGGGGCCCACTGAAGCTTTCTTT
TRBV6-1,many,.,TRBJ2-7,CASSDGMATYEQYF,TGTGCCAGCAGTGATGGCATGGCCACCTACGAGCAGTACTTC
TRBV7-9,many,TRBD2,TRBJ2-1,CASSIPSGIAGVSYNEQFF,TGTGCCAGCAGCATCCCCTCGGGGATAGCGGGAGTTTCCTACAATGAGCAGTTCTTC
TRBV3-1,many,.,TRBJ2-1,CASSFSNEQFF,TGTGCCAGCAGCTTTAGCAATGAGCAGTTCTTC